This T cell receptor (beta chain) was found in a study of monozygotic twins with inflammatory bowel disease. The RNA usage for each TCR library was around 4,000 ng of total RNA. Researchers used template switching to add UMIs featuring a 6-nucleotide sample barcode. TCRdb reprocessed the 5' RACE reads and reports one entry per CDR3 protein, with no DNA. The sample holds under 200,000 distinct CDR3 sequences. The CDR3 runs 16 residues. CDR1 is LNHNV and CDR2 is YYDKDF in the germline V gene (reference sequence). This receptor was identified in a human donor with ulcerative colitis or Crohn's disease, or a healthy co-twin of an affected twin (not recorded which). This chain joins TRBV15 and TRBJ2-3; TCRdb's D call, TRBD1, is unchecked because there is no DNA. The sequencing input was blood. CDR3 sequence: CATSSSGTGEVDTQYF.